This T cell receptor beta chain was identified in a study of cytotoxic CD8 clonotypes in ibrutinib-treated CLL. Findings of the study overall: Clonality rose at ibrutinib response, held steady in sustained remission, and fell toward baseline at progression.

Cryopreserved PBMCs were the source of about 2 micrograms of genomic DNA, which went to TCR beta libraries. To note about this clone: Its matching antigen is unknown.

TCRdb's table, derived via immunoSEQ multiplex PCR, lists solely in-frame clones and lacks some. The table shows roughly 100,000 clones, with approximately 82% occurring only once. This CDR3 has 14 amino acids. Trimming removed 2 bases at V and 1 base at J, with 9 bases between. Germline loops: CDR1 SGHDT, CDR2 YYEEEE. Material: PBMCs, obtained after 12 months of ibrutinib treatment. This chain connects TRBV5-6 to TRBJ1-1; D remains ambiguous. The sequence was obtained from a human donor with chronic lymphocytic leukemia. CDR3 sequence reads: CASSLGSANTEAFF. The CDR3 nucleotides are TGTGCCAGCAGCTTAGGGTCGGCGAACACTGAAGCTTTCTTT.